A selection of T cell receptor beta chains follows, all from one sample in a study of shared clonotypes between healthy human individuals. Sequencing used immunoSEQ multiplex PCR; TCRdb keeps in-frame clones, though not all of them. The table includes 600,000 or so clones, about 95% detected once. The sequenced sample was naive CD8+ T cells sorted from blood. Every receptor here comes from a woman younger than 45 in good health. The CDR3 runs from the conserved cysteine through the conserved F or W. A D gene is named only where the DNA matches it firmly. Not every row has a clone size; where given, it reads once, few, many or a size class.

DNA: TGCGCCAGCAGCTTGGACGGGGGGTACGAGCAGTACTTC
CDR3: CASSLDGGYEQYF
J: TRBJ2-7
size: NA
D: TRBD2
V: TRBV5-1

DNA: TGTGCCAGCAGCCACGACAGGTTAACGCAGTACTTC
CDR3: CASSHDRLTQYF
J: TRBJ2-7
size: NA
D: NA
V: TRBV2

DNA: TGTGCCAGTAGTATAGAACACCCGAACACTGAAGCTTTCTTT
CDR3: CASSIEHPNTEAFF
J: TRBJ1-1
size: NA
D: NA
V: TRBV19

DNA: TGTGCCAGCAGCCAAGGCTGTTGTGGTGTCCTAGCGGAGGCACATGAGCAGTTCTTC
CDR3: CASSQGCCGVLAEAHEQFF
J: TRBJ2-1
size: NA
D: TRBD2
V: TRBV14

DNA: TGTGCCAGCAGTTTATTGGCAGGGGTGAACACTGAAGCTTTCTTT
CDR3: CASSLLAGVNTEAFF
J: TRBJ1-1
size: NA
D: NA
V: TRBV27

DNA: TGTGCCAGCAGTTTTTTTCCCGAAGGTAGCGGGAGAGGCTTAACGTCCTACGAGCAGTACTTC
CDR3: CASSFFPEGSGRGLTSYEQYF
J: TRBJ2-7
size: NA
D: TRBD2
V: TRBV28

DNA: TGTGCCAGCAGCTTAAATGACGAGCAGTACTTC
CDR3: CASSLNDEQYF
J: TRBJ2-7
size: NA
D: NA
V: TRBV7-9

DNA: TGCGCCAGCAGCCAAGTAGGGGCTTCACCCCTCCACTTT
CDR3: CASSQVGASPLHF
J: TRBJ1-6
size: NA
D: NA
V: TRBV4-1

DNA: TGTGCCAGCAGTATATGGACTAGCTGGAACGAGCAGTACTTC
CDR3: CASSIWTSWNEQYF
J: TRBJ2-7
size: NA
D: TRBD2
V: TRBV28

DNA: TGTGCCAGCAGTTTATTGGGGGGTCGCGAGACCCAGTACTTC
CDR3: CASSLLGGRETQYF
J: TRBJ2-5
size: NA
D: NA
V: TRBV27

DNA: TGTGCCACCAGCAGAGTGAGGACGAAGGGGGGGAATGAAAAACTGTTTTTT
CDR3: CATSRVRTKGGNEKLFF
J: TRBJ1-4
size: NA
D: NA
V: TRBV15

DNA: TGTGCCAGCAGCTCAGGGGGACAACTCTACGAGCAGTACTTC
CDR3: CASSSGGQLYEQYF
J: TRBJ2-7
size: few
D: TRBD1
V: TRBV7-9

DNA: TGTGCCAGCAGCTTAGGGTTTGGCGGGAACTATGGCTACACCTTC
CDR3: CASSLGFGGNYGYTF
J: TRBJ1-2
size: once
D: NA
V: TRBV7-6

DNA: TGTGCCAGCAGTGAAAACAGGGGGCCTGGAAACACCATATATTTT
CDR3: CASSENRGPGNTIYF
J: TRBJ1-3
size: NA
D: TRBD1
V: TRBV9

DNA: TGTGCCAGCAGTTTCTGGGGGCAAGAGACCCAGTACTTC
CDR3: CASSFWGQETQYF
J: TRBJ2-5
size: NA
D: NA
V: TRBV2

DNA: TGTGCCAGCAACGGGGACTCCTACGAGCAGTACTTC
CDR3: CASNGDSYEQYF
J: TRBJ2-7
size: NA
D: NA
V: TRBV7-9

DNA: TGTGCCAGCAGCCTAGGGGCTCTTGGAAACACCATATATTTT
CDR3: CASSLGALGNTIYF
J: TRBJ1-3
size: NA
D: NA
V: TRBV2

DNA: TGCGCCAGCAGCTTTCGGGGAGGCACTGAAGCTTTCTTT
CDR3: CASSFRGGTEAFF
J: TRBJ1-1
size: NA
D: NA
V: TRBV5-1

DNA: TGTGCCAGCAGTGAAACGAAGGTGATAGTATCCTACGAGCAGTACTTC
CDR3: CASSETKVIVSYEQYF
J: TRBJ2-7
size: NA
D: NA
V: TRBV6-1

DNA: TGTGCCAGCAGCTTAAGCCGGGAGCACTACGAGCAGTACTTC
CDR3: CASSLSREHYEQYF
J: TRBJ2-7
size: NA
D: NA
V: TRBV11-2

DNA: TGCGCCAGCAGCTTGGAACTAGCGGGGGTATACGAGCAGTACTTC
CDR3: CASSLELAGVYEQYF
J: TRBJ2-7
size: NA
D: TRBD2
V: TRBV5-1

DNA: TGTGCCAGCAGCCGGGAACTAGCAGATCAAGAGACCCAGTACTTC
CDR3: CASSRELADQETQYF
J: TRBJ2-5
size: NA
D: NA
V: TRBV5-4

DNA: TGTGCCACCAGCACTACAGAGGGGCTCAGCTCCTACGAGCAGTACTTC
CDR3: CATSTTEGLSSYEQYF
J: TRBJ2-7
size: NA
D: NA
V: TRBV15

DNA: TGTGCCAGCAGTCCGTCGGAGCTATCGGGGGAGCAGTACTTC
CDR3: CASSPSELSGEQYF
J: TRBJ2-7
size: once
D: NA
V: TRBV28

DNA: TGTGCCAGCACCGGTCAGGGAGGAAGGTACGAGCAGTACTTC
CDR3: CASTGQGGRYEQYF
J: TRBJ2-7
size: NA
D: NA
V: TRBV6-1

DNA: TGTGCCAGCAGTGAAATAGCCGCTACCACAGATACGCAGTATTTT
CDR3: CASSEIAATTDTQYF
J: TRBJ2-3
size: once
D: NA
V: TRBV6-1

DNA: TGTGCCAGCGGTACACCCGGGCTGAGATACGAGCAGTACTTC
CDR3: CASGTPGLRYEQYF
J: TRBJ2-7
size: NA
D: NA
V: TRBV6-5

DNA: TGTGCCAGCAGTTCCTACCAGAGTATGAGCACTGAAGCTTTCTTT
CDR3: CASSSYQSMSTEAFF
J: TRBJ1-1
size: NA
D: NA
V: TRBV27

DNA: TGTGCCAGCAGTTACAGCTCTACTAATGAAAAACTGTTTTTT
CDR3: CASSYSSTNEKLFF
J: TRBJ1-4
size: NA
D: NA
V: TRBV2

DNA: TGTGCCAGCAGCTTATGGGAGAACGAGCAGTACTTC
CDR3: CASSLWENEQYF
J: TRBJ2-7
size: NA
D: NA
V: TRBV11-3

DNA: TGTGCCAGCAGCTTACAGTTAGCGAGCTCCTACGAGCAGTACTTC
CDR3: CASSLQLASSYEQYF
J: TRBJ2-7
size: NA
D: NA
V: TRBV7-9

DNA: TGCGCCAGCAGCCAAGGGGCGGGGCAGGACGAGCAGTACTTC
CDR3: CASSQGAGQDEQYF
J: TRBJ2-7
size: NA
D: NA
V: TRBV4-1

DNA: TGTGCCAGCAGTGGAAGCCTAGCGGGAGGACAGGATGAGCAGTTCTTC
CDR3: CASSGSLAGGQDEQFF
J: TRBJ2-1
size: NA
D: TRBD2
V: TRBV2

DNA: TGTGCCAGCAGCTCCGGTCCCGCAGGGGTGGAAGAGACCCAGTACTTC
CDR3: CASSSGPAGVEETQYF
J: TRBJ2-5
size: NA
D: NA
V: TRBV7-9

DNA: TGCGCCAGCAGCTTGATGGGGCGGGGCTCCTACAATGAGCAGTTCTTC
CDR3: CASSLMGRGSYNEQFF
J: TRBJ2-1
size: once
D: NA
V: TRBV5-1

DNA: TGTGCCAGCAGAGACCACGGGTATCTGTCTGAAGCTTTCTTT
CDR3: CASRDHGYLSEAFF
J: TRBJ1-1
size: NA
D: NA
V: TRBV6-5

DNA: TGTGCCAGCAGTTCACAGGGGGGGCATACGCAGTATTTT
CDR3: CASSSQGGHTQYF
J: TRBJ2-3
size: NA
D: NA
V: TRBV28

DNA: TGTGCCAGCAGCTTAACCACTAGCGGGAGTACAGATACGCAGTATTTT
CDR3: CASSLTTSGSTDTQYF
J: TRBJ2-3
size: NA
D: TRBD2
V: TRBV7-6

DNA: TGCGCCAGCAGCTTGCGGGTAGAAGGGTCAACAGATACGCAGTATTTT
CDR3: CASSLRVEGSTDTQYF
J: TRBJ2-3
size: NA
D: NA
V: TRBV5-1

DNA: TGTGCCAGCAGCGAGGGCGGTCTCTACGAGCAGTACTTC
CDR3: CASSEGGLYEQYF
J: TRBJ2-7
size: NA
D: NA
V: TRBV9

DNA: TGTGCCAGTAGCGGGACTAGCGGGAAGTTTTCAGATACGCAGTATTTT
CDR3: CASSGTSGKFSDTQYF
J: TRBJ2-3
size: NA
D: TRBD2
V: TRBV19

DNA: TGTGCCAGCAGCACGACTACCCGTCAGGCCGGGGAGCTGTTTTTT
CDR3: CASSTTTRQAGELFF
J: TRBJ2-2
size: NA
D: NA
V: TRBV7-9